This TCR beta chain was profiled in a study of blood T cell repertoires in COVID-19. The wider study: COVID-19 samples, acute and convalescent, were from the United States, Italy and Spain. T cells, B-cell-depleted T cells, or PBMCs provided the cDNA or gDNA that served as material.

Germline V lookup: CDR1 KGHSH, CDR2 LQKENI. V was clipped by 4 bases and J by 5 bases, with 12 bases between them. This CDR3 is 14 amino acids long. Using immunoSEQ multiplex PCR, the repertoire was profiled, and TCRdb retains in-frame clones only, with some absent. The sample consists of 200,000 or so clones, roughly 85% of them appearing once. The TCR sequence derives from a woman in her 30s with acute or convalescent COVID-19. Sequences were obtained from peripheral blood. This chain links TRBV18 with TRBJ2-1; D may be TRBD1 (5 bases). The CDR3 DNA reads as TGTGCCAGCTCACGCCTGACAGTAGACAATGAGCAGTTCTTC. As protein: CASSRLTVDNEQFF.